The T cell receptor beta chain under discussion was sequenced for a study of T cell changes during pregnancy in multiple sclerosis. Data came from immunoSEQ multiplex PCR; TCRdb stores just in-frame clones and leaves some out. This sample carries 70,000 to 100,000 clones, about 93% of them seen once, and the ten largest clones take around 4.5%. With 3 bases removed from V and 2 bases from J, the gap between germline ends came to 12 bases. Germline CDR1 and CDR2: KGHSH and LQKENI. CDR3 length: 15 amino acids. Specimen: peripheral blood, collected in the first trimester of pregnancy. The TCR sequence derives from a female donor with multiple sclerosis, enrolled in a pregnancy study. The V call is TRBV18, the J call TRBJ2-3; D gene ambiguous. CDR3 DNA sequence: TGTGCCAGCTCACCTTTCGGCCGACACACAGATACGCAGTATTTT. As protein: CASSPFGRHTDTQYF.